This T cell receptor (beta chain) was observed in a study of cytomegalovirus exposure and HLA in healthy donors. Amplification used 60 Vbeta primers and 13 Jbeta primers. The repertoire was sequenced with immunoSEQ multiplex PCR; TCRdb's copy has only in-frame clones and lacks some. The sample holds 95,000 to 110,000 clones, more than 65% seen once. The V end lost 1 base, the J end lost 3 bases, and 17 bases lay between the germline ends. The germline CDR1 and CDR2 sequences are SGHDT and YYEEEE. CDR3 length equals 16 residues. A remark on this clone: Antigen specificity is unknown.

Notes on the study in general: Researchers left out some V segments, among them TRBV6-2 and TRBV6-3, as indistinguishable. Presence/absence analysis assumed near-uniform sequencing depth across donors. Data from an earlier analysis indicated that most TCR beta V segments were productive either about 87% or about 30% of the time.

The specimen sequenced was PBMCs. The genes are TRBV5-6 and TRBJ2-7; D possibly corresponds to TRBD1 (5 bases). The sequence came from a male donor in good health and CMV-seronegative. CDR3 in amino acids: CASSLTGSWGLYEQYF. The CDR3 DNA reads as TGTGCCAGCAGCTTGACAGGATCCTGGGGCCTCTACGAGCAGTACTTC.